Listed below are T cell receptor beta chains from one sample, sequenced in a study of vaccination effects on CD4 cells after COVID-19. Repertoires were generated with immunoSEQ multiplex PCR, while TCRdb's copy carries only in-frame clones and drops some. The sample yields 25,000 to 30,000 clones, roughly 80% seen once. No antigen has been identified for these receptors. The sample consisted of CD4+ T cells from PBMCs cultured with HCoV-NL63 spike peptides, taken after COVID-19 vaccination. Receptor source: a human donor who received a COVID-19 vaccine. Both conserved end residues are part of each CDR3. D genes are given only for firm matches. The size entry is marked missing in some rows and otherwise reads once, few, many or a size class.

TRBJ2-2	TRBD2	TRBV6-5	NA	CASSYQPSGDTGELFF	TGTGCCAGCAGTTACCAACCTAGCGGGGACACCGGGGAGCTGTTTTTT
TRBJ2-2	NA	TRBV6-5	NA	CASSYSSGDTGELFF	TGTGCCAGCAGTTACTCCTCGGGGGACACCGGGGAGCTGTTTTTT
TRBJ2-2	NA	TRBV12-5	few	CASGLTGPTGELFF	TGTGCTAGTGGTTTGACGGGACCCACCGGGGAGCTGTTTTTT
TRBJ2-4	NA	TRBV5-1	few	CASSLEGLDIQYF	TGCGCCAGCAGCTTGGAAGGGTTGGACATTCAGTACTTC
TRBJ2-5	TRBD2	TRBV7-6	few	CASSLTSGGEETQYF	TGTGCCAGCAGCTTAACTAGCGGGGGCGAAGAGACCCAGTACTTC
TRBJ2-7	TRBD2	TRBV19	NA	CASSRAGLYEQYF	TGTGCCAGTAGTAGAGCGGGGTTGTATGAGCAGTACTTC
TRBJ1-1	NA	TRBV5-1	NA	CASSSRTDPGTEAFF	TGCGCCAGCAGCTCAAGGACCGATCCGGGCACTGAAGCTTTCTTT
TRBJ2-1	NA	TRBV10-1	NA	CASSTSLRYNEQFF	TGCGCCAGCAGTACAAGTCTCCGTTACAATGAGCAGTTCTTC
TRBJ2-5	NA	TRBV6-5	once	CASTPFQETQYF	TGTGCCAGCACTCCCTTCCAAGAGACCCAGTACTTC
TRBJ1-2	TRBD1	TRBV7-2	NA	CASSLDISDRALIYGYTF	TGTGCCAGCAGCTTAGATATTTCGGACAGGGCGCTAATCTATGGCTACACCTTC
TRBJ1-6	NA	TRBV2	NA	CASSEGGGRISPLHF	TGTGCCAGCAGCGAAGGGGGGGGGCGGATTTCACCCCTCCACTTT
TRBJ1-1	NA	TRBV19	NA	CASINGQNTEAFF	TGTGCCAGTATCAACGGACAGAACACTGAAGCTTTCTTT
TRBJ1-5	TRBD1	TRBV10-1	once	CANRNYRGPLGGNQPQHF	TGCGCCAACCGGAACTACAGGGGCCCACTCGGTGGCAATCAGCCCCAGCATTTT
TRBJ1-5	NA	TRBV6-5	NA	CASSPQGGNQPQHF	TGTGCCAGCAGCCCGCAGGGTGGTAATCAGCCCCAGCATTTT
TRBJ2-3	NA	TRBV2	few	CASSEIEDTQYF	TGTGCCAGCAGTGAAATCGAGGATACGCAGTATTTT
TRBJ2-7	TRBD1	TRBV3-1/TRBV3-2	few	CASRQGTYEQYF	TGTGCCAGCAGACAGGGGACCTACGAGCAGTACTTC
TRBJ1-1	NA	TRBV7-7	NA	CASSLGPGEEAFF	TGTGCCAGCAGCTTAGGACCGGGGGAGGAAGCTTTCTTT
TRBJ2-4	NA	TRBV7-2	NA	CASSWDWGNIQYF	TGTGCCAGCAGCTGGGATTGGGGGAACATTCAGTACTTC
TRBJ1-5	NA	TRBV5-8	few	CASTPQVRRALHQPQHF	TGTGCCAGCACCCCCCAGGTTAGGAGGGCCCTGCATCAGCCCCAGCATTTT
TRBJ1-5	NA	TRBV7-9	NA	CASSSYYSGTVSNQPQHF	TGTGCCAGCAGCTCTTACTATTCCGGGACGGTGAGCAATCAGCCCCAGCATTTT
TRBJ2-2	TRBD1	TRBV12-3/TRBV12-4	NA	CASSFQGAGELFF	TGTGCCAGCAGTTTCCAGGGGGCCGGGGAGCTGTTTTTT
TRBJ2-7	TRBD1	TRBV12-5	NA	CASGLVLGQPPYEQYF	TGTGCTAGTGGTTTGGTATTGGGACAGCCTCCCTACGAGCAGTACTTC
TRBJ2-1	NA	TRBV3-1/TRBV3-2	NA	CASSQGQRLFYNEQFF	TGTGCCAGCAGCCAAGGTCAGCGGCTATTCTACAATGAGCAGTTCTTC
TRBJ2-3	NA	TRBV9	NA	CASSVVRVGTDTQYF	TGTGCCAGCAGCGTAGTCAGGGTTGGGACAGATACGCAGTATTTT
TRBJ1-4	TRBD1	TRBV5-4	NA	CASSLRTGTGVGKLFF	TGTGCCAGCAGCTTGCGGACCGGGACAGGGGTTGGAAAACTGTTTTTT
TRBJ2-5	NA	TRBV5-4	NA	CASSPKGLVAGETQYF	TGTGCCAGCAGCCCGAAGGGACTCGTGGCAGGCGAGACCCAGTACTTC
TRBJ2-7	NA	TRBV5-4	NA	CASSPLGGAYEQYF	TGTGCCAGCAGCCCACTGGGGGGAGCCTACGAGCAGTACTTC
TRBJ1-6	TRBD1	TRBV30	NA	CAWTRTGRSSPLHF	TGTGCCTGGACTAGGACAGGACGGAGTTCACCCCTCCACTTT
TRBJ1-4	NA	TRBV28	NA	CASRSDREKLFF	TGTGCCAGCAGATCCGACCGTGAAAAACTGTTTTTT
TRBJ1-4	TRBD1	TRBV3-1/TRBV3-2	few	CASSQQTGNEKLFF	TGTGCCAGCAGCCAACAGACAGGGAATGAAAAACTGTTTTTT
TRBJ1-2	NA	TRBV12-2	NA	CASRLAYRGLNYGYTF	TGTGCAAGTCGCTTAGCGTATAGGGGGCTGAACTATGGCTACACCTTC
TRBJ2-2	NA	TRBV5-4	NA	CASSYQENTGELFF	TGTGCCAGCAGCTATCAGGAGAACACCGGGGAGCTGTTTTTT
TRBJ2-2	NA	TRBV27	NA	CASSLSRGWAGELFF	TGTGCCAGCAGTTTATCACGGGGTTGGGCCGGGGAGCTGTTTTTT
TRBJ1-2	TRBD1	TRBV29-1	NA	CSVGSGGEEVWNYGYTF	TGCAGCGTTGGATCAGGGGGCGAAGAAGTTTGGAACTATGGCTACACCTTC
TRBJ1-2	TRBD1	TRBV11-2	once	CASSRSLQGAPLDYGYTF	TGTGCCAGCAGCCGATCTCTGCAGGGGGCCCCCTTAGACTATGGCTACACCTTC
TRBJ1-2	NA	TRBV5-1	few	CASSLDIQYGYTF	TGCGCCAGCAGCCTGGACATCCAATATGGCTACACCTTC
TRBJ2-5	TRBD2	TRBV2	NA	CASRKTAGLAFETQYF	TGTGCCAGCAGAAAGACAGCCGGACTAGCGTTCGAGACCCAGTACTTC
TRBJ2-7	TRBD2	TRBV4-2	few	CASSQDEAGGSYEQYF	TGTGCCAGCAGCCAAGACGAAGCGGGAGGTTCCTACGAGCAGTACTTC
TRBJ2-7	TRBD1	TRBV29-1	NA	CSVTGTGFYEQYF	TGCAGCGTTACCGGGACAGGGTTCTACGAGCAGTACTTC
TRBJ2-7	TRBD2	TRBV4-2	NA	CASSQDPTSGVNEQYF	TGTGCCAGCAGCCAAGATCCGACTAGCGGGGTAAACGAGCAGTACTTC
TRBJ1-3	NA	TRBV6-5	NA	CASTMTAAGNTIYF	TGTGCCAGCACTATGACGGCGGCTGGAAACACCATATATTTT
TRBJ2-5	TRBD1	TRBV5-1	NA	CASTNLPTGPRYQETQYF	TGCGCCAGCACGAATTTGCCGACAGGGCCTAGGTACCAAGAGACCCAGTACTTC
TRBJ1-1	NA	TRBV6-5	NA	CASTLTRPNTEAFF	TGTGCCAGCACTTTGACTCGACCGAACACTGAAGCTTTCTTT
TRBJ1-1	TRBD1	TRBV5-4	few	CASSLSTQGLTEAFF	TGTGCCAGCAGCTTGAGCACACAGGGGCTCACTGAAGCTTTCTTT
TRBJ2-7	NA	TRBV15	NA	CATSNLDRFTYEQYF	TGTGCCACCAGCAACCTGGACAGATTTACCTACGAGCAGTACTTC
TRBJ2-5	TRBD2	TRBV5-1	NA	CASSLVAGLAGQETQYF	TGCGCCAGCAGCTTGGTGGCGGGACTAGCGGGACAAGAGACCCAGTACTTC
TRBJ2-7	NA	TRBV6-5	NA	CASSYSTGHPYEQYF	TGTGCCAGCAGTTACTCGACCGGCCACCCCTACGAGCAGTACTTC
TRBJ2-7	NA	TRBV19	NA	CASSIEGSRSPYEQYF	TGTGCCAGTAGTATAGAAGGGAGCAGATCGCCCTACGAGCAGTACTTC
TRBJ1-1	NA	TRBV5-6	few	CASSLYPGHQNTEAFF	TGTGCCAGCAGCTTATATCCGGGACACCAGAACACTGAAGCTTTCTTT
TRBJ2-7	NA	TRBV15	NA	CATSRDLPGYEQYF	TGTGCCACCAGCAGAGATCTCCCCGGATACGAGCAGTACTTC
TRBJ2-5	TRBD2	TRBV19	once	CASSSGGLAGKETQYF	TGTGCCAGTAGTAGCGGGGGACTAGCCGGGAAAGAGACCCAGTACTTC
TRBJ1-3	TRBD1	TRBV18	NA	CASSPPRGRNTIYF	TGTGCCAGCTCACCACCCAGGGGGAGAAACACCATATATTTT